A single sample is the source of the 30 T cell receptor beta chains below, sequenced in a study of blood T cell repertoires in COVID-19. Generated by immunoSEQ multiplex PCR, the TCRdb table keeps only in-frame clones and is missing some. This sample has about 160,000 clones, with around 85% found just once. The material sequenced was peripheral blood. These receptors were collected from a man aged 60 to 75 who had recovered from COVID-19.

V gene TRBV7-9 combines with J gene TRBJ2-7; 8 nucleotides match TRBD1. CDR1 is SEHNR and CDR2 is FQNEAQ in the germline V gene (reference sequence). The ends lost 5 bases at V and 5 bases at J; junction bases unmatched: 8. The CDR3 has 14 residues. CDR3 in amino acids: CASSPRTGSHEQYF. The CDR3 coding sequence is TGTGCCAGCAGCCCACGGACAGGGAGCCACGAGCAGTACTTC.

In its sample, this clone was seen a few times. The CDR3 DNA sequence: TGTGCCAGCAGGAAGAGCATCTCTGGAAACACCATATATTTT. It translates to CASRKSISGNTIYF. This sequence joins TRBV7-9 and TRBJ1-3, with D unresolved. Germline V gene lookup returns CDR1 SEHNR and CDR2 FQNEAQ (reference sequence). The V gene lost 6 bases and the J gene lost 0 bases, with 9 bases spanning the gap. CDR3 length: 14 amino acids.

The chain couples TRBV12-3 or TRBV12-4 to TRBJ1-5; weak D call: TRBD1 (6 bases). The CDR3 sequence is 12 residues long. V was shortened by 5 bases and J by 6 bases, with 8 bases between the two germline ends. The CDR3 loop is CASSGDTQPQHF. The CDR3 bases are TGTGCCAGCAGTGGGGACACTCAGCCCCAGCATTTT.

The chain uses TRBV19 and TRBJ1-5, with 9 bases lining up with TRBD1. The ends lost 3 bases at V and 11 bases at J; junction bases unmatched: 11. Germline CDR1 LNHDA, CDR2 SQIVND (reference sequence). The CDR3 spans 15 residues. CDR3 region: CASSMVDRGSPTQHF. The CDR3 DNA follows: TGTGCCAGTAGTATGGTGGACAGGGGCTCACCGACCCAGCATTTT.

J is TRBJ2-7 and V is TRBV6-6, with a weak D call TRBD1 (6 bases). This CDR3 comprises 12 residues. Between the trimmed V and J ends, which lost 5 bases and 6 bases, there was a span of 11 bases. Germline V lookup: CDR1 MNHNY, CDR2 SVGAGI (reference sequence). CDR3 amino acids: CASSPTGLEQYF. CDR3 nucleotides: TGTGCCAGCAGTCCAACAGGGCTCGAGCAGTACTTC.

The chain combines TRBV5-1 with TRBJ2-7; perhaps TRBD1 as D (5 bases). This CDR3 is built from 17 residues. Germline V gives CDR1 SGHRS, CDR2 YFSETQ. Trimming removed 0 bases at V and 1 base at J, with 17 bases between. CDR3 DNA: TGCGCCAGCAGCTTGGTGGGTGACAGCCTGGGATCCTACGAGCAGTACTTC. Translation gives CASSLVGDSLGSYEQYF.

The gene calls are TRBV6-5 and TRBJ1-1; D unclear. V gave up 2 bases and J gave up 4 bases, with 14 bases separating them. CDR3 length: 15 residues. Germline V CDR1 and CDR2: MNHEY, SVGAGI. DNA for the CDR3: TGTGCCAGCAGTTACATTCGCTACCCCCGCACTGAAGCTTTCTTT. Translated: CASSYIRYPRTEAFF.

Notes on this clone: Germline is not matched at one junction end, which may reflect a read error. This chain links TRBV7-7 with TRBJ2-7; tentatively, D is TRBD2 (6 bases). Germline V gene lookup returns CDR1 SSHAT and CDR2 FNYEAQ (reference sequence). The CDR3 is 15 residues long. CDR3 nucleotide sequence: TGTGCTAGCAGCGCAGCCCGGGGGAGCTCCTACGAGCAGTACTTC. Residues: CASSAARGSSYEQYF. Supplemented by reference TRBV7-7 and TRBJ2-7, the full variable domain reads GAGVSQSPRYKVTKRGQDVTLRCDPISSHATLYWYQQALGQGPEFLTYFNYEAQPDKSGLPSDRFSAERPEGSISTLTIQRTEQRDSAMYRCASSAARGSSYEQYFGPGTRLTVT.

This clone was recorded once. The rearrangement joins TRBV5-1 to TRBJ1-2; TRBD1 matches at 8 bases. CDR1 is SGHRS and CDR2 is YFSETQ in the germline V gene. Losses at the gene ends were 0 bases for V and 2 bases for J; bases not matched to a gene: 3. CDR3 length: 15 residues. CDR3 residues: CASSLDRGYNYGYTF. CDR3 coding DNA: TGCGCCAGCAGCTTGGACAGGGGGTACAACTATGGCTACACCTTC.

This chain connects TRBV7-9 to TRBJ2-5; D is undetermined. The V gene lost 3 bases and the J gene lost 2 bases, with 10 bases spanning the gap. The CDR3 totals 14 residues. Germline values: CDR1 SEHNR, CDR2 FQNEAQ (reference sequence). The CDR3 protein is CASSFGVRQETQYF. CDR3 DNA: TGTGCCAGCAGCTTCGGAGTTCGACAAGAGACCCAGTACTTC.

The chain combines TRBV6-6 with TRBJ1-5, with D possibly matching TRBD1 (6 bases). Germline CDR1 and CDR2: MNHNY and SVGAGI (reference sequence). V was clipped by 0 bases and J by 4 bases, with 10 bases between them. This CDR3 comprises 15 residues. The CDR3 nucleotides read TGTGCCAGCAGTTACTCGGGGGCAGGAAATCAGCCCCAGCATTTT. It codes for CASSYSGAGNQPQHF.

This sequence joins TRBV7-8 and TRBJ2-7, with a tentative D call TRBD2 (6 bases). This CDR3 is built from 15 residues. V shed 4 bases and J shed 4 bases, with 17 bases lying between them. Germline CDR1 is SGHVS and CDR2 is FQNEAQ. The CDR3 sequence is CASSSRREMGYEQYF. The CDR3 DNA reads TGTGCCAGCAGCTCGAGGAGGGAGATGGGGTACGAGCAGTACTTC.

Only a few counts were recorded for this clone. The genes are TRBV30 and TRBJ2-7; 11 bases are a match to TRBD1. The V segment lost 2 bases and the J segment 5 bases; nucleotides outside the gene matches: 5. The CDR3 loop spans 14 amino acids. CDR1 is GTSNPN, CDR2 SVGIG, per germline (reference sequence). Here the CDR3 DNA reads TGTGCCTGGAGTCGGGGACAGGGGGGCCACGAGCAGTACTTC. Translated, it gives CAWSRGQGGHEQYF.

This clone was seen only once. The genes are TRBV2 and TRBJ1-4, with 8 bases aligning to TRBD1. The CDR3 sequence is 14 residues long. The V segment lost 8 bases and the J segment 5 bases; nucleotides outside the gene matches: 7. CDR1 is SNHLY, CDR2 FYNNEI, per germline. The DNA of the CDR3 is TGTGCCAGCCGGGCTAGGACAGGGAATGAAAAACTGTTTTTT. Protein sequence: CASRARTGNEKLFF. The full variable domain, completed using reference TRBV2 and TRBJ1-4, is EPEVTQTPSHQVTQMGQEVILRCVPISNHLYFYWYRQILGQKVEFLVSFYNNEISEKSEIFDDQFSVERPDGSNFTLKIRSTKLEDSAMYFCASRARTGNEKLFFGSGTQLSVL.

The chain is built from TRBV7-9 and TRBJ1-4; TRBD1 matches at 7 bases. The length of the CDR3 is 14 residues. Unmatched junction bases numbered 5, after V lost 5 bases and J lost 5 bases. From germline, CDR1 is SEHNR and CDR2 FQNEAQ (reference sequence). The CDR3 region has the DNA TGTGCCAGCAGCACGGACAGGAGAAATGAAAAACTGTTTTTT. Translated: CASSTDRRNEKLFF.

As for this clone: This sample includes further DNA sequences coding for the same CDR3. CDR3 in DNA: TGCGCCAGCAGCTTGGTGGGACAGGGGACCGGGGAGCTGTTTTTT. Translation: CASSLVGQGTGELFF. The chain carries TRBV5-1 and TRBJ2-2; 10 positions match TRBD1. Trimming at V came to 0 bases and at J to 5 bases, leaving 1 base not matched to a gene. CDR3 length: 15 residues. Germline V lookup: CDR1 SGHRS, CDR2 YFSETQ. Combining the CDR3 with reference TRBV5-1 and TRBJ2-2 gives the whole variable domain KAGVTQTPRYLIKTRGQQVTLSCSPISGHRSVSWYQQTPGQGLQFLFEYFSETQRNKGNFPGRFSGRQFSNSRSEMNVSTLELGDSALYLCASSLVGQGTGELFFGEGSRLTVL.

Written as DNA, the CDR3 is TGTGCCAGCAGTTACGGCGGCTCCTACAATGAGCAGTTCTTC. Protein: CASSYGGSYNEQFF. This chain links TRBV6-5 with TRBJ2-1; no firm D call. Germline-derived CDR1 and CDR2 are MNHEY and SVGAGI. The germline V and J ends were trimmed by 2 bases and 0 bases, with 5 bases remaining between them. CDR3 length equals 14 residues.

This clone was seen a few times. The chain has TRBV27 and TRBJ1-1; D uncertain. The germline V and J ends were trimmed by 7 bases and 1 base, with 19 bases remaining between them. Germline CDR1 and CDR2: MNHEY and SMNVEV (reference sequence). The CDR3 extends over 16 amino acids. CDR3 nucleotide sequence: TGTGCCAGCACCCCCCCGGGAATGGGGAAGAACACTGAAGCTTTCTTT. Translated: CASTPPGMGKNTEAFF.

The CDR3 nucleotides are TGTGCCAGCTCACCACGGACCGCCCGGACAGGGGAAGAGACCCAGTACTTC. Protein: CASSPRTARTGEETQYF. The V call is TRBV18, the J call TRBJ2-5; TRBD1 aligns across 9 bases. CDR1 and CDR2 from the germline V gene are KGHSH and LQKENI. The CDR3 has 17 amino acids. The V gene end was trimmed by 1 base and the J gene end by 3 bases; junction bases not matched to a gene: 9.

To note about this clone: It is likely a read error, because the conserved phenylalanine at the end of the CDR3 is missing. Because the CDR3's place on the DNA is in doubt, the DNA is left out and the CDR3 is given as listed by TCRdb. The chain has TRBV5-6 and TRBJ1-4; the listed D gene, TRBD1, was not tested against the DNA. CDR1 SGHDT and CDR2 YYEEEE come from the germline V gene. 13 amino acids form the CDR3, both terminal residues included. CDR3 protein: CASSRTGDHVPFL.

V gene TRBV6-5 combines with J gene TRBJ2-1; 7 bases line up with TRBD1. Trimming cost V 4 bases and J 4 bases; bases outside gene matches: 7. The CDR3 consists of 15 residues. Germline CDR1 MNHEY, CDR2 SVGAGI. The CDR3 is CASSFVTGAYNEQFF. The CDR3 DNA reads as TGTGCCAGCAGTTTTGTAACAGGGGCATACAATGAGCAGTTCTTC.

Here the CDR3 reads CASSPQGNTEAFF. DNA of the CDR3: TGTGCCAGCAGTCCCCAGGGAAACACTGAAGCTTTCTTT. The genes are TRBV12-3 or TRBV12-4 and TRBJ1-1; D perhaps matches TRBD1 (5 bases). This CDR3 is built from 13 residues. V was trimmed by 5 bases and J by 2 bases, leaving 9 bases between them.

DNA of the CDR3: TGTGCCAGCAGCGTAGATCCGGGATCCACTAATTCACCCCTCCACTTT. Its protein is CASSVDPGSTNSPLHF. V usage is TRBV9 and J usage is TRBJ1-6; the D is unclear. Looked up from germline, CDR1 is SGDLS and CDR2 is YYNGEE. V was trimmed by 0 bases and J by 6 bases, leaving 13 bases between them. The CDR3 totals 16 residues.

The genes are TRBV18 and TRBJ1-2; maybe TRBD1 (6 bases). V gave up 6 bases and J gave up 6 bases, with 14 bases separating them. The CDR3 covers 13 residues. Germline V gene data show CDR1 as KGHSH and CDR2 as LQKENI. The DNA for the CDR3 is TGTGCCAGCTCCCCAAAGGGGGGGCATGGCTACACCTTC. Translated: CASSPKGGHGYTF. The full variable domain, its missing parts supplied by reference TRBV18 and TRBJ1-2, is NAGVMQNPRHLVRRRGQEARLRCSPMKGHSHVYWYRQLPEEGLKFMVYLQKENIIDESGMPKERFSAEFPKEGPSILRIQQVVRGDSAAYFCASSPKGGHGYTFGSGTRLTVV.

This chain links TRBV11-3 with TRBJ1-1; D perhaps matches TRBD1 (6 bases). Germline CDR1 SGHNT, CDR2 YENEEA. The CDR3 runs 14 residues. Trimming removed 8 bases from V and 2 bases from J, with 15 bases in between. The CDR3 spells CASSPGAPNTEAFF. The DNA for the CDR3 is TGTGCCAGCTCCCCAGGGGCCCCAAACACTGAAGCTTTCTTT.

Only one count was recorded for this clone. V gene TRBV25-1 combines with J gene TRBJ1-1, with 7 bases matching TRBD1. With 5 bases clipped from V and 6 bases from J, the junction kept 6 bases outside the gene matches. CDR3 size: 13 residues. CDR1 and CDR2 (germline): MGHDK, SYGVNS. CDR3 protein: CASSFTRGAEAFF. The CDR3 DNA reads TGTGCCAGCAGTTTCACCAGGGGGGCTGAAGCTTTCTTT.

The V gene is TRBV11-3, the J gene TRBJ2-2, with a possible D match to TRBD2 (6 bases). The CDR3 runs 13 residues. Trimming took off 5 bases at V and 4 bases at J, with 8 bases between the two ends. CDR1 is SGHNT and CDR2 is YENEEA in the germline V gene. Written as DNA, the CDR3 is TGTGCCAGCAGCCCCGGGGGCACCGGGGAGCTGTTTTTT. Protein product: CASSPGGTGELFF.

This clone has at least ten counts. V gene TRBV29-1 combines with J gene TRBJ2-1; D gene unclear. V dropped 0 bases and J dropped 15 bases, with 9 bases sitting between them. The CDR3 length is 10 residues. Germline lookup yields CDR1 SQVTM and CDR2 ANQGSEA. The DNA for the CDR3 is TGCAGCGTTGAAGAGAGTCATCGGTTCTTC. It translates to CSVEESHRFF.

V usage is TRBV28 and J usage is TRBJ2-7; TRBD1 might be the D (6 bases). V was shortened by 2 bases and J by 3 bases, with 14 bases between the two germline ends. The germline gives CDR1 MDHEN, CDR2 SYDVKM. This CDR3 has 15 residues. CDR3 DNA sequence: TGTGCCAGCAGTTTAGGCGACAGGCTTGACTACGAGCAGTACTTC. Translating gives CASSLGDRLDYEQYF.

This clone was detected only once. The chain combines TRBV4-2 with TRBJ2-3; tentatively, D is TRBD2 (5 bases). The CDR3 is 12 amino acids. Germline V gives CDR1 LGHNA, CDR2 YNFKEQ. V lost 4 bases and J 5 bases, leaving 7 bases between the germline ends. The CDR3 DNA is TGTGCCAGCAGCCTTCGGGGAGATACGCAGTATTTT. Its translation: CASSLRGDTQYF.